These 32 T cell receptor beta chains were sequenced from one sample in a study of blood T cell repertoires in COVID-19. Produced via immunoSEQ multiplex PCR; TCRdb's table is partial and in-frame only. The sample gives over 200,000 clones, about 88% of which show up once; roughly 2% is in the top ten. Sequencing was done on a sample of peripheral blood. The receptors were sampled from a man aged 40-50 years with active or convalescent COVID-19.

V gene TRBV27 combines with J gene TRBJ2-1; TRBD2 matches 8 bases. The J segment lost 2 bases and the V segment lost 3 bases, leaving 6 bases of the junction unmatched. The CDR3 sequence is 16 residues long. The germline V gene encodes CDR1 MNHEY and CDR2 SMNVEV (reference sequence). CDR3 loop: CASSFSGALPYNEQFF. The CDR3 DNA is TGTGCCAGCAGTTTTAGCGGGGCGCTTCCCTACAATGAGCAGTTCTTC.

This clone was observed once. This CDR3 is CASSFTRHATSGDAHGTDTQYF. DNA of the CDR3: TGTGCCAGCAGTTTTACCCGCCATGCGACTAGCGGGGACGCCCATGGCACAGATACGCAGTATTTT. The gene calls are TRBV28 and TRBJ2-3; 11 positions match TRBD2. Germline CDR1 reads MDHEN; CDR2 reads SYDVKM. This CDR3 has 22 residues. V gave up 3 bases and J gave up 1 base; unmatched junction bases: 21.

The chain employs TRBV29-1 and TRBJ1-1; maybe TRBD1 (5 bases). CDR1 is SQVTM, CDR2 ANQGSEA, per germline. CDR3 size: 13 residues. V was trimmed by 7 bases and J by 0 bases, leaving 12 bases between them. CDR3 bases: TGCAGCGGAAAGGACACTATGAACACTGAAGCTTTCTTT. Protein product: CSGKDTMNTEAFF.

This rearrangement joins TRBV9 to TRBJ1-4, with TRBD1 matching over 9 bases. CDR1 and CDR2 (germline): SGDLS, YYNGEE. This CDR3 contains 15 residues. V trimming: 7 bases; J trimming: 8 bases; junction bases outside the gene matches: 12. The CDR3 loop reads CASGKQGARNEKLFF. CDR3 coding DNA: TGTGCCAGCGGGAAACAGGGGGCGCGTAACGAAAAACTGTTTTTT.

The V call is TRBV2, the J call TRBJ1-6; TRBD1 might be the D (5 bases). The CDR3 loop spans 15 amino acids. The V end was cut by 4 bases, the J end by 10 bases, with 17 bases between. Germline CDR1 reads SNHLY; CDR2 reads FYNNEI. CDR3 region: CASSGGDQWSSPLHF. CDR3 nucleotide sequence: TGTGCCAGCAGTGGCGGGGACCAGTGGTCCTCACCCCTCCACTTT.

The chain links TRBV5-6 to TRBJ2-1; D ambiguous. CDR3 length: 16 residues. V was trimmed by 4 bases and J by 4 bases, leaving 18 bases between them. The V gene's germline CDR1 is SGHDT and CDR2 YYEEEE. CDR3: CASSPLRFLVYNEQFF. The DNA of the CDR3 is TGTGCCAGCAGCCCCCTTAGATTTCTGGTTTACAATGAGCAGTTCTTC.

The chain links TRBV3-1 (or the pseudogene TRBV3-2) to TRBJ1-2; TRBD1 matches at 11 bases. Germline V gene data show CDR1 as LGHDT and CDR2 as YNNKEL (reference sequence). V lost 1 base, J lost 4 bases, and 2 bases stayed unmatched. The CDR3 extends over 15 amino acids. As DNA, the CDR3 is TGTGCCAGCAGCCAAGTCGGGACAGGGGGCTATGGCTACACCTTC. Amino acid sequence: CASSQVGTGGYGYTF.

V and J are TRBV28 and TRBJ1-1; D might be TRBD1 (5 bases). The CDR3 totals 13 residues. The V and J ends lost 2 bases and 7 bases respectively, with 11 bases between them. Germline V gene data show CDR1 as MDHEN and CDR2 as SYDVKM. DNA for the CDR3: TGTGCCAGCAGTTTAAGCAGGAGGGGTGAAGCTTTCTTT. Its protein product is CASSLSRRGEAFF.

J is TRBJ2-3 and V is TRBV18, with D possibly matching TRBD2 (6 bases). The germline V gene has CDR1 KGHSH and CDR2 LQKENI. Trimming took 4 bases from V and 0 from J, leaving 11 bases between them. This CDR3 contains 15 residues. The CDR3 spells CASSRGSGSTDTQYF. The CDR3 DNA reads as TGTGCCAGCTCACGAGGTAGCGGAAGCACAGATACGCAGTATTTT.

The chain is built from TRBV7-9 and TRBJ2-7, with a possible D match to TRBD1 (6 bases). The CDR3 spans 15 residues. Germline V gives CDR1 SEHNR, CDR2 FQNEAQ (reference sequence). The V end lost 8 bases, the J end lost 5 bases, and 22 bases lay between the germline ends. For the CDR3, the DNA is TGTGCCAGCCATGCAGGGGAACGGGGCCCCAACGAGCAGTACTTC. Protein: CASHAGERGPNEQYF. Drawing the rest from reference TRBV7-9 and TRBJ2-7, the complete variable domain is DTGVSQNPRHKITKRGQNVTFRCDPISEHNRLYWYRQTLGQGPEFLTYFQNEAQLEKSRLLSDRFSAERPKGSFSTLEIQRTEQGDSAMYLCASHAGERGPNEQYFGPGTRLTVT.

The CDR3 is CASSFEAGGNSPLHF. The CDR3 region has the DNA TGCGCCAGCAGCTTTGAAGCAGGGGGCAATTCACCCCTCCACTTT. The chain uses TRBV5-1 and TRBJ1-6, with TRBD1 matching over 8 bases. Losses at the gene ends were 2 bases for V and 7 bases for J; bases not matched to a gene: 5. Per the germline V gene, CDR1 is SGHRS and CDR2 is YFSETQ. CDR3 length: 15 amino acids.

The chain couples TRBV27 to TRBJ1-1; D is undetermined. The CDR3 length is 15 residues. Germline V gene lookup returns CDR1 MNHEY and CDR2 SMNVEV (reference sequence). Trimming removed 7 bases at V and 5 bases at J, with 20 bases between. The CDR3 sequence: CASTLRSGFWTEAFF. DNA of the CDR3: TGTGCCAGCACCCTAAGGTCGGGGTTTTGGACTGAAGCTTTCTTT.

The chain carries TRBV19 and TRBJ1-4; TRBD1 matches at 7 bases. The CDR3 extends over 15 amino acids. With 5 bases clipped from V and 6 bases from J, the junction kept 9 bases outside the gene matches. CDR1 LNHDA and CDR2 SQIVND come from the germline V gene (reference sequence). CDR3 nucleotides: TGTGCCAGTAGTCTCACCCGGGACAGTTATGAAAAACTGTTTTTT. The encoded protein is CASSLTRDSYEKLFF.

This chain uses TRBV5-4 with TRBJ2-3, with 9 bases aligning to TRBD1. From germline, CDR1 is SGHNT and CDR2 YYREEE (reference sequence). The CDR3 spans 13 residues. V lost 7 bases to trimming and J lost 3 bases; unmatched junction nucleotides: 3. CDR3 sequence (DNA): TGTGCCAGCGCGGGACAGGGAACAGATACGCAGTATTTT. Amino acids: CASAGQGTDTQYF.

V is TRBV5-6 and J is TRBJ2-3; no clear D gene. CDR3 size: 12 residues. Germline CDR1 and CDR2: SGHDT and YYEEEE. V lost 6 bases, J lost 4 bases, and 9 bases lay in between. The CDR3 nucleotides are TGTGCCAGCACGGGTAGTGCAGATACGCAGTATTTT. Translating it yields CASTGSADTQYF.

The chain couples TRBV20-1 to TRBJ2-7, with unresolved D. The CDR3 loop spans 14 amino acids. V was clipped by 3 bases and J by 0 bases, with 12 bases between them. Germline V lookup: CDR1 DFQATT, CDR2 SNEGSKA (reference sequence). CDR3 sequence: CSASIRLSSYEQYF. In DNA form, the CDR3 reads TGCAGTGCTAGTATACGATTGAGCTCCTACGAGCAGTACTTC.

V is TRBV6-5 and J is TRBJ1-3; D possibly corresponds to TRBD1 (5 bases). The CDR3 covers 14 residues. Deletions cut 6 bases from V and 7 bases from J, with 16 bases between. The germline CDR1 and CDR2 sequences are MNHEY and SVGAGI. The CDR3 region is CASRDLTGINTIYF. The CDR3 nucleotides are TGTGCCAGCAGGGACCTTACAGGTATCAACACCATATATTTT.

This sequence joins TRBV5-1 and TRBJ1-3; D gene ambiguous. Germline V lookup: CDR1 SGHRS, CDR2 YFSETQ. Between the trimmed V and J ends, which lost 1 base and 8 bases, there was a span of 10 bases. This CDR3 is 13 amino acids long. Here the CDR3 DNA reads TGCGCCAGCAGCTTGTCCCCTCGGGACACCATATATTTT. It is translated as CASSLSPRDTIYF.

The chain recombines TRBV5-6 with TRBJ2-7; D gene ambiguous. This CDR3 spans 12 amino acids. Germline loops: CDR1 SGHDT, CDR2 YYEEEE. The ends were cut back, 0 bases at V and 7 bases at J, with 8 bases in the middle. In nucleotides, the CDR3 is TGTGCCAGCAGCTTGGGAAGCTCAGAGCAGTACTTC. Amino acids: CASSLGSSEQYF.

This clone was observed once. The chain recombines TRBV10-3 with TRBJ2-1; D unclear. Germline CDR1 is ENHRY and CDR2 is SYGVKD. Trimming took off 4 bases at V and 6 bases at J, with 4 bases between the two ends. This CDR3 has 11 amino acids. The chain's CDR3 is CAISAVNEQFF. DNA for the CDR3: TGTGCCATCAGTGCGGTCAATGAGCAGTTCTTC.

The chain combines TRBV3-1 (or the pseudogene TRBV3-2) with TRBJ1-4, with 8 bases aligning to TRBD1. The CDR3 length is 15 residues. V trimming: 3 bases; J trimming: 8 bases; junction bases outside the gene matches: 8. Looked up from germline, CDR1 is LGHDT and CDR2 is YNNKEL (reference sequence). CDR3 residues: CASSHRGQGLEKLFF. DNA of the CDR3: TGTGCCAGCAGCCATCGTGGACAGGGTTTGGAAAAACTGTTTTTT.

The genes are TRBV18 and TRBJ1-5, with 10 bases aligning to TRBD1. V shed 3 bases, J shed 2 bases, and the junction held 1 base outside the gene matches. This CDR3 has 15 amino acids. In germline, CDR1 is KGHSH, CDR2 LQKENI. The CDR3 DNA sequence: TGTGCCAGCTCACCGGGGACAGGGGGCAATCAGCCCCAGCATTTT. Protein sequence: CASSPGTGGNQPQHF. The full variable domain, its missing parts supplied by reference TRBV18 and TRBJ1-5, is NAGVMQNPRHLVRRRGQEARLRCSPMKGHSHVYWYRQLPEEGLKFMVYLQKENIIDESGMPKERFSAEFPKEGPSILRIQQVVRGDSAAYFCASSPGTGGNQPQHFGDGTRLSIL.

This chain joins TRBV27 and TRBJ2-5; TRBD1 might be the D (6 bases). The CDR3 has 14 amino acids. Looked up from germline, CDR1 is MNHEY and CDR2 is SMNVEV (reference sequence). V lost 4 bases, J lost 5 bases, and 14 bases lay in between. This CDR3 is CASSSTRGGETQYF. The CDR3 DNA reads as TGTGCCAGCAGTTCCACCAGGGGCGGGGAGACCCAGTACTTC.

The rearrangement links TRBV6-5 to TRBJ1-2; D ambiguous. The CDR3 extends over 15 amino acids. The V end was cut by 6 bases, the J end by 5 bases, with 19 bases between. Germline loops: CDR1 MNHEY, CDR2 SVGAGI. Here the CDR3 reads CASSTTKEGRYGYTF. CDR3 sequence (DNA): TGTGCCAGCAGCACGACCAAGGAAGGGAGATATGGCTACACCTTC.

The V and J genes are TRBV29-1 and TRBJ2-7; a possible D gene is TRBD1 (5 bases). Between the trimmed V and J ends, which lost 3 bases and 2 bases, there was a span of 11 bases. The CDR3 totals 13 residues. Germline assignment: CDR1 SQVTM and CDR2 ANQGSEA. The CDR3 here is CSVDKSGTYEQYF. CDR3 coding DNA: TGCAGCGTTGATAAATCAGGGACCTACGAGCAGTACTTC.

The CDR3 reads CASSEDGLAGGVYIDTQYF. Here the CDR3 DNA reads TGTGCCAGCAGTGAAGATGGCCTAGCGGGGGGAGTTTATATAGATACGCAGTATTTT. The chain joins TRBV2 to TRBJ2-3; 11 bases match TRBD2. The CDR3 covers 19 residues. The germline V gene encodes CDR1 SNHLY and CDR2 FYNNEI. The ends lost 1 base at V and 5 bases at J; junction bases unmatched: 14.

The V gene is TRBV2, the J gene TRBJ2-3; tentative D call: TRBD2 (7 bases). This CDR3 region has 16 residues. CDR1 and CDR2 (germline): SNHLY, FYNNEI. Trimming removed 3 bases from V and 6 bases from J, with 19 bases in between. CDR3 DNA sequence: TGTGCCAGCAGTGATTGGAGTAGGGGGGGCCGGGATACGCAGTATTTT. It yields the protein CASSDWSRGGRDTQYF.

The V and J genes are TRBV30 and TRBJ1-6; 8 nucleotides match TRBD1. The CDR3 is 18 amino acids. Unmatched junction bases numbered 9, after V lost 0 bases and J lost 2 bases. CDR1 and CDR2 from the germline V gene are GTSNPN and SVGIG (reference sequence). CDR3 amino acids: CAWSVPGQGWPYNSPLHF. The CDR3 region has the DNA TGTGCCTGGAGTGTACCAGGACAGGGCTGGCCCTATAATTCACCCCTCCACTTT.

This CDR3 is CASSLGGVGTDGNTIYF. The CDR3 DNA reads TGTGCCAGCAGTTTAGGGGGGGTCGGGACGGACGGAAACACCATATATTTT. V gene TRBV28 combines with J gene TRBJ1-3, with a possible D match to TRBD1 (5 bases). The V gene's germline CDR1 is MDHEN and CDR2 SYDVKM. There are 17 residues in the CDR3. Trimming pared 2 bases from V and 4 bases from J, leaving 18 bases between.

The chain uses TRBV18 and TRBJ1-4; TRBD1 is a possible D gene (6 bases). This CDR3 contains 14 residues. The germline V and J ends were trimmed by 4 bases and 8 bases, with 14 bases remaining between them. Germline V lookup: CDR1 KGHSH, CDR2 LQKENI. The CDR3 region is CASSRLNRDEKLFF. CDR3 bases: TGTGCCAGCTCACGACTAAACAGGGACGAAAAACTGTTTTTT.

The chain is built from TRBV30 and TRBJ2-7; 8 bases are a match to TRBD1. Germline V gene lookup returns CDR1 GTSNPN and CDR2 SVGIG (reference sequence). CDR3 length: 13 residues. V trimming: 5 bases; J trimming: 4 bases; junction bases outside the gene matches: 7. The DNA of the CDR3 is TGTGCCTGGGGAGTTGGACAGGGTTACGAGCAGTACTTC. Translation: CAWGVGQGYEQYF.

The V gene is TRBV7-9, the J gene TRBJ2-2; D call uncertain. V lost 10 bases to trimming and J lost 4 bases, with 10 bases between them. This CDR3 is built from 12 residues. The germline gives CDR1 SEHNR, CDR2 FQNEAQ (reference sequence). CDR3: CATIVVTGELFF. In nucleotides, the CDR3 is TGTGCCACAATAGTGGTCACCGGGGAGCTGTTTTTT. Using reference TRBV7-9 and TRBJ2-2 for the parts outside the CDR3, the full variable domain is DTGVSQNPRHKITKRGQNVTFRCDPISEHNRLYWYRQTLGQGPEFLTYFQNEAQLEKSRLLSDRFSAERPKGSFSTLEIQRTEQGDSAMYLCATIVVTGELFFGEGSRLTVL.